One sample yielded the 17 T cell receptor beta chains listed below, sequenced in a study of PD-1 blockade in classical Hodgkin lymphoma. Generated by immunoSEQ multiplex PCR, the TCRdb table keeps only in-frame clones and is missing some. The sample gives just under 45,000 clones, roughly 70% of which show up once; 2.5% to 3% is in the top ten. Patients all relapsed after autologous stem cell transplantation, and there was variation in brentuximab vedotin exposure. The starting material was peripheral blood mononuclear cells (PBMCs), obtained before the second cycle of nivolumab. The receptor source for this set is a human donor with classical Hodgkin lymphoma.

The J gene is TRBJ1-6, the V gene TRBV10-3; D perhaps matches TRBD1 (6 bases). V lost 4 bases and J 9 bases, leaving 13 bases between the germline ends. The CDR3 spans 14 residues. Germline CDR1 reads ENHRY; CDR2 reads SYGVKD. The chain's CDR3 is CAISGGAEVSPLHF. The CDR3 DNA is TGTGCCATCAGTGGGGGGGCAGAAGTTTCACCCCTCCACTTT.

The chain employs TRBV7-8 and TRBJ1-5; D not certain. Germline CDR1 SGHVS, CDR2 FQNEAQ. V was cut by 3 bases and J by 4 bases, with 7 bases left in between. The CDR3 has 13 residues. CDR3 in amino acids: CASSFQENQPQHF. The CDR3 DNA sequence: TGTGCCAGCAGCTTTCAGGAGAATCAGCCCCAGCATTTT. The whole variable domain, remainder taken from reference TRBV7-8 and TRBJ1-5, is GAGVSQSPRYKVAKRGQDVALRCDPISGHVSLFWYQQALGQGPEFLTYFQNEAQLDKSGLPSDRFFAERPEGSVSTLKIQRTQQEDSAVYLCASSFQENQPQHFGDGTRLSIL.

V usage is TRBV5-4 and J usage is TRBJ2-1; the D is unclear. The V gene lost 1 base and the J gene lost 4 bases, with 3 bases spanning the gap. The CDR3 covers 12 residues. Per germline, CDR1 SGHNT and CDR2 YYREEE (reference sequence). The chain's CDR3 is CASSLFYNEQFF. For the CDR3, the DNA is TGTGCCAGCAGCTTGTTTTACAATGAGCAGTTCTTC.

With respect to this clone: Mismatch with germline at one junction end may stem from a read error. Additional DNA sequences in this sample encode the identical CDR3. The chain is built from TRBV29-1 and TRBJ1-1, with D perhaps matching TRBD1 (6 bases). Germline assignment: CDR1 SQVTM and CDR2 ANQGSEA. The CDR3 is made up of 12 amino acids. For the CDR3, the DNA is TGTAGCGCGACTTTAGGGGGGACTGAAGCTTTCTTT. Its translation: CSATLGGTEAFF.

The V call is TRBV29-1, the J call TRBJ2-7; the D gene could be TRBD1 or TRBD2 (5 bases each). Germline loops: CDR1 SQVTM, CDR2 ANQGSEA. With 5 bases removed from V and 3 bases from J, the gap between germline ends came to 14 bases. This CDR3 is built from 13 residues. CDR3 in DNA: TGCAGCGTTTACGATGGGACCCTCTACGAGCAGTACTTC. It translates to CSVYDGTLYEQYF.

The chain links TRBV7-2 to TRBJ1-1; D is unclear. CDR1 is SGHTA and CDR2 is FQGNSA in the germline V gene. The CDR3 runs to 17 residues. The CDR3 bases are TGTGCTAGCGCCCCTTCGGGAGGTCGGATGGCGAACACTGAAGCTTTCTTT. Protein product: CASAPSGGRMANTEAFF.

The chain recombines TRBV5-5 with TRBJ2-7; no firm D call. This CDR3 comprises 15 residues. The germline CDR1 and CDR2 sequences are SGHKS and YYEKEE (reference sequence). The ends were cut back, 0 bases at V and 4 bases at J, with 14 bases in the middle. CDR3 sequence reads: CASSLGPGVQYEQYF. The CDR3 region has the DNA TGTGCCAGCAGCTTGGGGCCTGGGGTACAGTACGAGCAGTACTTC. The whole variable domain, filled in from reference TRBV5-5 and TRBJ2-7, reads DAGVTQSPTHLIKTRGQQVTLRCSPISGHKSVSWYQQVLGQGPQFIFQYYEKEERGRGNFPDRFSARQFPNYSSELNVNALLLGDSALYLCASSLGPGVQYEQYFGPGTRLTVT.

V is TRBV7-8 and J is TRBJ2-1; 11 bases map to TRBD2. After removal of 5 bases from V and 5 bases from J, the junction contained 11 bases not matched to a gene. Germline loops: CDR1 SGHVS, CDR2 FQNEAQ. This CDR3 has 17 amino acids. The CDR3 spells CASSARSGTSGHNEQFF. CDR3 bases: TGTGCCAGCAGCGCCCGTTCGGGGACTAGCGGCCACAATGAGCAGTTCTTC.

The chain has TRBV25-1 and TRBJ2-1, with D possibly matching TRBD1 (5 bases). The V end was cut by 2 bases, the J end by 3 bases, with 17 bases between. The CDR3 totals 17 residues. Germline loops: CDR1 MGHDK, CDR2 SYGVNS. The CDR3 DNA reads TGTGCCAGCAGTGAACGGGTGGACACCACAATCTACAATGAGCAGTTCTTC. It is translated as CASSERVDTTIYNEQFF.

This chain joins TRBV28 and TRBJ2-2; 7 bases match TRBD2. Germline V gives CDR1 MDHEN, CDR2 SYDVKM. The junction had 12 bases not matched to a gene; V was cut back by 4 bases and J by 7 bases. The CDR3 consists of 16 residues. This chain's CDR3 is CASSSPGTTHLGELFF. The CDR3 DNA sequence: TGTGCCAGCAGTTCCCCGGGGACTACCCATCTCGGGGAGCTGTTTTTT. Variable domain in full (rest from reference TRBV28 and TRBJ2-2): DVKVTQSSRYLVKRTGEKVFLECVQDMDHENMFWYRQDPGLGLRLIYFSYDVKMKEKGDIPEGYSVSREKKERFSLILESASTNQTSMYLCASSSPGTTHLGELFFGEGSRLTVL.

This clone appeared once. The V call is TRBV19, the J call TRBJ2-7; 9 bases fit TRBD1. The V gene's germline CDR1 is LNHDA and CDR2 SQIVND (reference sequence). V lost 2 bases to trimming and J lost 6 bases; unmatched junction nucleotides: 11. This CDR3 spans 16 amino acids. CDR3 residues: CASSITSGTGPIEQYF. CDR3 nucleotides: TGTGCCAGTAGTATAACTTCCGGGACAGGGCCCATCGAGCAGTACTTC.

The rearrangement uses TRBV30 and TRBJ2-3, with TRBD2 matching 9 bases. The germline V gene has CDR1 GTSNPN and CDR2 SVGIG (reference sequence). The CDR3 covers 15 residues. J was trimmed by 2 bases and V by 3 bases; bases with no gene match: 6. The CDR3 sequence: CAWRPLAGLTDTQYF. Written as DNA, the CDR3 is TGTGCCTGGAGGCCCCTAGCGGGACTCACAGATACGCAGTATTTT.

Relative to its sample, this clone is medium-sized. This chain connects TRBV20-1 to TRBJ2-7, with D perhaps TRBD1 (5 bases). CDR1 DFQATT and CDR2 SNEGSKA come from the germline V gene (reference sequence). This CDR3 is 11 amino acids long. Trimming removed 5 bases at V and 6 bases at J, with 11 bases between. The CDR3 DNA reads TGCAGTGCTCTCAGGGCCGTCGAGCAGTACTTC. It specifies CSALRAVEQYF.

The gene calls are TRBV27 and TRBJ1-1; D unresolved. V was cut by 8 bases and J by 7 bases, with 20 bases left in between. Germline V gene data show CDR1 as MNHEY and CDR2 as SMNVEV (reference sequence). The length of the CDR3 is 14 residues. CDR3 residues: CASRSSGRANEAFF. CDR3 DNA: TGTGCCAGCCGAAGCTCCGGACGCGCCAATGAAGCTTTCTTT.

This chain links TRBV4-3 with TRBJ2-7; D ambiguous. The germline V and J ends were trimmed by 1 base and 0 bases, with 10 bases remaining between them. The CDR3 loop spans 15 amino acids. Germline CDR1 reads LGHNA; CDR2 reads YSLEER. Written as DNA, the CDR3 is TGCGCCAGCAGCCAAGCTCCCCAGAGCTCCTACGAGCAGTACTTC. Its translation: CASSQAPQSSYEQYF.

This clone turned up a few times. V gene TRBV30 combines with J gene TRBJ1-5; no firm D call. The CDR3 is made up of 14 amino acids. Trimming took off 5 bases at V and 4 bases at J, with 15 bases between the two ends. Germline CDR1 is GTSNPN and CDR2 is SVGIG (reference sequence). The CDR3 DNA reads TGTGCCTGGGATCCGGGCCTTGGGAATCAGCCCCAGCATTTT. Protein: CAWDPGLGNQPQHF.

The CDR3 loop is CAGDRAFQETQYF. CDR3 in DNA: TGTGCCGGGGACAGGGCTTTCCAAGAGACCCAGTACTTC. The rearrangement joins TRBV7-9 to TRBJ2-5; 9 positions match TRBD1. V was pared by 11 bases and J by 1 base, with 5 bases of the junction left unmatched. The CDR3 consists of 13 residues. Germline-derived CDR1 and CDR2 are SEHNR and FQNEAQ (reference sequence).